The 31 T cell receptor beta chains below come from one sample, sequenced in a study of blood T cell repertoires in COVID-19. The data were produced by immunoSEQ multiplex PCR, yet TCRdb's version contains in-frame clones alone and is incomplete. The top ten hold about 4.3% of the sample, which has fewer than 300,000 clones, around 85% seen once. The sample taken for sequencing was PBMCs or T cells enriched from blood (not recorded which). The receptors here all came from a woman younger than 45 who had recovered from COVID-19.

This rearrangement joins TRBV7-2 to TRBJ2-3; D is possibly TRBD2 (5 bases). The CDR3 loop spans 14 amino acids. In germline, CDR1 is SGHTA, CDR2 FQGNSA. Trimming removed 5 bases at V and 4 bases at J, with 13 bases between. The chain's CDR3 is CASSLRSGADTQYF. The DNA of the CDR3 is TGTGCCAGCAGCCTTAGGTCCGGGGCAGATACGCAGTATTTT.

The genes are TRBV28 and TRBJ2-7; D might be TRBD2 (5 bases). Trimming stripped 6 bases from V and 3 bases from J, with 18 bases between. Germline loops: CDR1 MDHEN, CDR2 SYDVKM. The CDR3 sequence is 15 residues long. The CDR3 here is CASSPLGGSHYEQYF. The CDR3 coding sequence is TGTGCCAGCAGCCCCTTGGGCGGGTCCCACTACGAGCAGTACTTC.

This chain joins TRBV18 and TRBJ2-1; a possible D gene is TRBD1 (7 bases). The V and J ends lost 4 bases and 5 bases respectively, with 9 bases between them. The CDR3 contains 13 residues. Germline loops: CDR1 KGHSH, CDR2 LQKENI. The CDR3 DNA follows: TGTGCCAGCTCACGCGGGACAGACAATGAGCAGTTCTTC. This sequence encodes CASSRGTDNEQFF.

Here the CDR3 DNA reads TGCGCCAGCTCCGGACAGCGGGGAGGCTACACCTTC. Translated: CASSGQRGGYTF. V and J are TRBV10-2 and TRBJ1-2; TRBD1 is a possible D gene (6 bases). CDR3 size: 12 residues. CDR1 WSHSY and CDR2 SAAADI come from the germline V gene. The V end lost 8 bases, the J end lost 8 bases, and 15 bases lay between the germline ends.

As concerns this clone: The sample carries other DNA sequences with the same CDR3. This chain connects TRBV12-3 or TRBV12-4 to TRBJ1-1; D is unclear. With 3 bases removed from V and 1 base from J, the gap between germline ends came to 6 bases. CDR3 length: 13 residues. The CDR3 spells CASSLGQNTEAFF. CDR3 nucleotide sequence: TGTGCCAGCAGTTTGGGCCAGAACACTGAAGCTTTCTTT.

V is TRBV13 and J is TRBJ2-1; D is ambiguous. Trimming took 8 bases from V and 2 from J, leaving 7 bases between them. Germline CDR1 and CDR2: PRHDT and FYEKMQ (reference sequence). The CDR3 has 12 amino acids. CDR3 loop: CASESAYNEQFF. As DNA, the CDR3 is TGTGCCAGCGAAAGCGCCTACAATGAGCAGTTCTTC.

This rearrangement joins TRBV4-2 to TRBJ1-6; 8 bases match TRBD1. Germline trimming cut 1 base from V and 7 bases from J; bases unmatched to any gene: 3. This CDR3 is built from 15 residues. The V gene's germline CDR1 is LGHNA and CDR2 YNFKEQ. The CDR3: CASSQAGGLNSPLHF. CDR3 coding DNA: TGTGCCAGCAGCCAAGCAGGGGGCTTGAATTCACCCCTCCACTTT.

The J gene is TRBJ1-2, the V gene TRBV28; D is perhaps TRBD1 (5 bases). Trimming stripped 5 bases from V and 2 bases from J, with 18 bases between. Germline CDR1 and CDR2: MDHEN and SYDVKM. The CDR3 spans 16 residues. CDR3 loop: CASSDQTGIVNYGYTF. The DNA of the CDR3 is TGTGCCAGCAGTGACCAAACAGGAATTGTAAACTATGGCTACACCTTC.

J is TRBJ1-6 and V is TRBV9, with TRBD1 as a possible D gene (5 bases). The CDR3 has 14 amino acids. With 0 bases removed from V and 9 bases from J, the gap between germline ends came to 10 bases. Germline V lookup: CDR1 SGDLS, CDR2 YYNGEE. CDR3 coding DNA: TGTGCCAGCAGCGTAGCTGGTGGGGCTTCACCCCTCCACTTT. This codes for CASSVAGGASPLHF.

CDR3 in amino acids: CASSLVGRSTGEETQYF. CDR3 DNA: TGCGCCAGCAGCTTGGTTGGGCGAAGCACAGGGGAAGAGACCCAGTACTTC. The chain recombines TRBV5-1 with TRBJ2-5; 7 bases map to TRBD1. The germline V gene encodes CDR1 SGHRS and CDR2 YFSETQ. The CDR3 runs 17 residues. The ends lost 0 bases at V and 3 bases at J; junction bases unmatched: 11. Together with reference TRBV5-1 and TRBJ2-5, the CDR3 gives the full variable domain: KAGVTQTPRYLIKTRGQQVTLSCSPISGHRSVSWYQQTPGQGLQFLFEYFSETQRNKGNFPGRFSGRQFSNSRSEMNVSTLELGDSALYLCASSLVGRSTGEETQYFGPGTRLLVL.

J is TRBJ1-2 and V is TRBV27; a possible D gene is TRBD1 (5 bases). Germline CDR1 reads MNHEY; CDR2 reads SMNVEV (reference sequence). The V end lost 1 base, the J end lost 4 bases, and 7 bases lay between the germline ends. The CDR3 loop spans 13 amino acids. The CDR3 loop reads CASSLYRTYGYTF. Here the CDR3 DNA reads TGTGCCAGCAGTTTATACAGGACCTATGGCTACACCTTC.

The chain recombines TRBV19 with TRBJ2-1; 7 bases are a match to TRBD1. CDR3 length: 15 residues. The J segment lost 4 bases and the V segment lost 5 bases, leaving 8 bases of the junction unmatched. Per the germline V gene, CDR1 is LNHDA and CDR2 is SQIVND (reference sequence). Here the CDR3 reads CASSPDRTAYNEQFF. The CDR3 bases are TGTGCCAGTAGTCCGGACAGGACGGCATACAATGAGCAGTTCTTC. The variable domain in full, completed from reference TRBV19 and TRBJ2-1, reads DGGITQSPKYLFRKEGQNVTLSCEQNLNHDAMYWYRQDPGQGLRLIYYSQIVNDFQKGDIAEGYSVSREKKESFPLTVTSAQKNPTAFYLCASSPDRTAYNEQFFGPGTRLTVL.

The rearrangement joins TRBV19 to TRBJ1-1; 8 positions agree with TRBD1. Germline V gene sequence: CDR1 LNHDA, CDR2 SQIVND (reference sequence). CDR3 size: 13 residues. V shed 5 bases and J 11 bases; nucleotides not matched to a gene: 10. The CDR3 DNA is TGTGCCAGTAGTTCCCGGACAGGGACTTTTGCTTTCTTT. Its protein is CASSSRTGTFAFF.

V and J are TRBV5-6 and TRBJ2-5; D might be TRBD1 (5 bases). Germline-derived CDR1 and CDR2 are SGHDT and YYEEEE. V lost 0 bases to trimming and J lost 4 bases, with 10 bases between them. This CDR3 region has 14 residues. As DNA, the CDR3 is TGTGCCAGCAGCTTGGGGCAGGGCCGAGAGACCCAGTACTTC. Protein product: CASSLGQGRETQYF.

The V and J genes are TRBV9 and TRBJ1-2, with TRBD1 matching over 8 bases. Germline V gene lookup returns CDR1 SGDLS and CDR2 YYNGEE. The CDR3 is 14 amino acids. Losses at the gene ends were 5 bases for V and 6 bases for J; bases not matched to a gene: 9. This CDR3 is CASRAQGASHGYTF. CDR3 in DNA: TGTGCCAGCAGGGCGCAGGGGGCGAGTCATGGCTACACCTTC.

The chain joins TRBV2 to TRBJ2-7; 7 bases agree with TRBD1. The ends lost 6 bases at V and 1 base at J; junction bases unmatched: 6. The germline V gene encodes CDR1 SNHLY and CDR2 FYNNEI. This CDR3 has 14 amino acids. The DNA of the CDR3 is TGTGCCAGCAGCTTCCCGGGACAGTCCTACGAGCAGTACTTC. Encoded protein: CASSFPGQSYEQYF.

The V call is TRBV2, the J call TRBJ2-5; 7 bases are a match to TRBD2. This CDR3 is 14 amino acids long. Germline loops: CDR1 SNHLY, CDR2 FYNNEI. The trim removed 7 bases at V and 5 bases at J, leaving 10 bases unmatched. Written as DNA, the CDR3 is TGTGCCAGCAAGCGGGACGGAGAGATGGAGACCCAGTACTTC. Translation: CASKRDGEMETQYF.

The V gene is TRBV21-1, the J gene TRBJ1-5; TRBD1 is taken as the D call from the table, unchecked against the DNA. TRBV21-1 counts as a pseudogene. The CDR3 extends over 20 amino acids. CDR3 in DNA: TGTGCCAGCAGCGCAACCGGACAATTTGGGGGCGCAGGGGTCAATCAGCCCCAGCATTTT. Its translation: CASSATGQFGGAGVNQPQHF.

The CDR3 loop reads CASSYGGVGEAFF. The CDR3, as DNA: TGTGCCAGCAGTTACGGGGGGGTTGGTGAAGCTTTCTTT. This sequence joins TRBV6-5 and TRBJ1-1; a possible D gene is TRBD1 (5 bases). The CDR3 runs to 13 residues. V was trimmed by 2 bases and J by 7 bases, leaving 11 bases between them. In germline, CDR1 is MNHEY, CDR2 SVGAGI.

The gene calls are TRBV7-2 and TRBJ1-1; D unclear. This CDR3 is built from 14 residues. Germline V gene data show CDR1 as SGHTA and CDR2 as FQGNSA. V lost 1 base, J lost 3 bases, and 9 bases lay in between. In nucleotides, the CDR3 is TGTGCCAGCAGCTTAGTATCCAGGCACACTGAAGCTTTCTTT. Translation: CASSLVSRHTEAFF.

The V gene is TRBV29-1, the J gene TRBJ1-2; D possibly corresponds to TRBD1 (5 bases). This CDR3 spans 13 amino acids. The germline V and J ends were trimmed by 0 bases and 5 bases, with 10 bases remaining between them. CDR1 and CDR2 (germline): SQVTM, ANQGSEA. Written as DNA, the CDR3 is TGCAGCGTTGAAGATCCGGGGGGGTATGGCTACACCTTC. It yields the protein CSVEDPGGYGYTF.

The rearrangement joins TRBV5-1 to TRBJ1-3; D possibly corresponds to TRBD1 (5 bases). This CDR3 contains 15 residues. V was clipped by 0 bases and J by 0 bases, with 7 bases between them. The germline CDR1 and CDR2 sequences are SGHRS and YFSETQ. CDR3 nucleotides: TGCGCCAGCAGCTTGGTAGGGGACTCTGGAAACACCATATATTTT. It is translated as CASSLVGDSGNTIYF.

The chain uses TRBV28 and TRBJ1-2; D is uncertain. The CDR3 extends over 13 amino acids. CDR1 MDHEN and CDR2 SYDVKM come from the germline V gene. The V and J ends lost 7 bases and 5 bases respectively, with 14 bases between them. CDR3 amino acids: CASTPGPPYGYTF. CDR3 coding DNA: TGTGCCAGCACTCCTGGGCCCCCGTATGGCTACACCTTC.

The table lists this clone with a count of one. The rearrangement links TRBV7-9 to TRBJ2-7; perhaps TRBD1 as D (5 bases). V lost 5 bases and J 2 bases, leaving 22 bases between the germline ends. Germline V gives CDR1 SEHNR, CDR2 FQNEAQ (reference sequence). The CDR3 spans 17 residues. CDR3 residues: CASSIRTRIMGAYEQYF. The CDR3 region has the DNA TGTGCCAGCAGCATACGGACACGAATCATGGGTGCCTACGAGCAGTACTTC.

The V and J genes are TRBV5-8 and TRBJ2-1, with a weak D call TRBD2 (5 bases). The CDR3 consists of 15 residues. CDR1 is SGHTS, CDR2 YDEGEE, per germline. Trimming took 0 bases from V and 4 from J, leaving 11 bases between them. This CDR3 is CASSLDSGRYNEQFF. For the CDR3, the DNA is TGTGCCAGCAGCTTGGACTCGGGAAGGTACAATGAGCAGTTCTTC.

This chain links TRBV9 with TRBJ2-2; 9 bases align to TRBD2. This CDR3 is built from 15 residues. V was pared by 0 bases and J by 4 bases, with 1 base of the junction left unmatched. The germline V gene encodes CDR1 SGDLS and CDR2 YYNGEE. The CDR3 sequence: CASSVGLAVTGELFF. DNA of the CDR3: TGTGCCAGCAGCGTAGGACTAGCGGTCACCGGGGAGCTGTTTTTT.

The chain links TRBV3-1 (or the pseudogene TRBV3-2) to TRBJ2-5; 8 bases fit TRBD2. Germline CDR1 is LGHDT and CDR2 is YNNKEL (reference sequence). The V gene end was trimmed by 3 bases and the J gene end by 7 bases; junction bases not matched to a gene: 7. This CDR3 is 14 amino acids long. CDR3 sequence: CASSQTSAGGTQYF. The CDR3 region has the DNA TGTGCCAGCAGCCAGACTAGCGCCGGCGGGACCCAGTACTTC.

This clone came up once. The chain carries TRBV10-3 and TRBJ2-7, with D perhaps matching TRBD2 (5 bases). This CDR3 region has 13 residues. The V gene's germline CDR1 is ENHRY and CDR2 SYGVKD. The ends were cut back, 4 bases at V and 3 bases at J, with 10 bases in the middle. The chain's CDR3 is CAISVMSGYEQYF. CDR3 sequence (DNA): TGTGCCATCAGTGTAATGAGCGGCTACGAGCAGTACTTC.

This rearrangement joins TRBV3-1 (or the pseudogene TRBV3-2) to TRBJ1-6; D perhaps matches TRBD1 (6 bases). V was pared by 6 bases and J by 9 bases, with 21 bases between. CDR3 size: 16 residues. Germline V gene lookup returns CDR1 LGHDT and CDR2 YNNKEL (reference sequence). DNA of the CDR3: TGTGCCAGCAGGCTCTTGCACAGGGTAGGAGGTTCACCCCTCCACTTT. Amino acid sequence: CASRLLHRVGGSPLHF.

The V call is TRBV25-1, the J call TRBJ1-1, with a possible D match to TRBD1 (5 bases). The CDR3 runs to 14 residues. V gave up 6 bases and J gave up 4 bases, with 15 bases separating them. The V gene's germline CDR1 is MGHDK and CDR2 SYGVNS. CDR3 loop: CASSGTGVGTEAFF. CDR3 nucleotides: TGTGCCAGCAGCGGCACAGGAGTCGGCACTGAAGCTTTCTTT.

This rearrangement joins TRBV7-9 to TRBJ1-2; 7 bases fit TRBD1. The J segment lost 3 bases and the V segment lost 1 base, leaving 8 bases of the junction unmatched. CDR1 SEHNR and CDR2 FQNEAQ come from the germline V gene (reference sequence). The CDR3 length is 16 residues. CDR3 sequence reads: CASSLGMGTGDYGYTF. CDR3 DNA: TGTGCCAGCAGCTTAGGGATGGGCACAGGGGACTATGGCTACACCTTC.